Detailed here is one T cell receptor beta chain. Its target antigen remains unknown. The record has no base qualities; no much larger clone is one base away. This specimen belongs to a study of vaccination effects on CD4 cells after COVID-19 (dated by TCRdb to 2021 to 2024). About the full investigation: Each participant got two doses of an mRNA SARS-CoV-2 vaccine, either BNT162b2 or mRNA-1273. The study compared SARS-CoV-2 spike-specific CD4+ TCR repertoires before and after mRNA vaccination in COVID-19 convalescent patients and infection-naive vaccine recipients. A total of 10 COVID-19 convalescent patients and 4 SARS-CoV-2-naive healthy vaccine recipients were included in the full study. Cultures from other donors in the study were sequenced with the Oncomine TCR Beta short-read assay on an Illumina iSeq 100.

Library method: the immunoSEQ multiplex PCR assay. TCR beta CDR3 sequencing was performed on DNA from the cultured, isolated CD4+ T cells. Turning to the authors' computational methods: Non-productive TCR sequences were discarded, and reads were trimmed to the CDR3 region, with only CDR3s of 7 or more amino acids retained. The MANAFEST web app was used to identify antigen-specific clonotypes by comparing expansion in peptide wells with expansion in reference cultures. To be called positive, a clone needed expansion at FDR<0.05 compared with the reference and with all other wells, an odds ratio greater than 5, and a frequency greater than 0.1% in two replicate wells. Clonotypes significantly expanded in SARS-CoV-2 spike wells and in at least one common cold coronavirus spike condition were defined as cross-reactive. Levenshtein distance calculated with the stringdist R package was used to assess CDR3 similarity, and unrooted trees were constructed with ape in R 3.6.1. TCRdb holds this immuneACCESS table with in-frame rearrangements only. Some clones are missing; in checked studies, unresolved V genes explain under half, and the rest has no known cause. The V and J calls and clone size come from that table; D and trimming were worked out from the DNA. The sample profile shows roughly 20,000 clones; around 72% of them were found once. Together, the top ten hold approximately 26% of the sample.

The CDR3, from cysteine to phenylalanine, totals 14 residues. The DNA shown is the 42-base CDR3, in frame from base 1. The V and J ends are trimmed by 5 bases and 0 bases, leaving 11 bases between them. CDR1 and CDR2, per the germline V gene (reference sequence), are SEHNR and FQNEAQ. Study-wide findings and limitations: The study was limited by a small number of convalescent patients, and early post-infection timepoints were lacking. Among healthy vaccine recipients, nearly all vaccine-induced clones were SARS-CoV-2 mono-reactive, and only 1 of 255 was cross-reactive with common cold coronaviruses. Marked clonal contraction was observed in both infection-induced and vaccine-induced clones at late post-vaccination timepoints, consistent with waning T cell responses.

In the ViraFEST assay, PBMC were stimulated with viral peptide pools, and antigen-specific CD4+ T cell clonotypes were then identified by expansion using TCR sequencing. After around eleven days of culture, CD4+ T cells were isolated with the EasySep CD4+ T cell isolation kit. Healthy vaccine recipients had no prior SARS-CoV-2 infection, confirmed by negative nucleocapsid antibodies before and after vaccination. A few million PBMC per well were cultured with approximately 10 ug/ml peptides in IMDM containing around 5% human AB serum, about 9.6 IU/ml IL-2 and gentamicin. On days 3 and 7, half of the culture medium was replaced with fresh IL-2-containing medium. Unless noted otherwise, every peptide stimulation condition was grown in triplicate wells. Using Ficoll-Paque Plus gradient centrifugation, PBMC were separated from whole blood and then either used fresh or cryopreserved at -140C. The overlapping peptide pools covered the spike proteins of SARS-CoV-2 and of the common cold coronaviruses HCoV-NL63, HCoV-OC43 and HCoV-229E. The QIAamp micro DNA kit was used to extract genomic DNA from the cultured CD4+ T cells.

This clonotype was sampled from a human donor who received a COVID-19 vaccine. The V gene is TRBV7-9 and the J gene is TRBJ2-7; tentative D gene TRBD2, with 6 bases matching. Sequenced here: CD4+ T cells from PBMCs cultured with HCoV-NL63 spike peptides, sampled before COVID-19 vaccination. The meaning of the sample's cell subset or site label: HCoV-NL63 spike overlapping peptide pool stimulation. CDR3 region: CASSGTSSSYEQYF. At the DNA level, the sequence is TGTGCCAGCAGCGGGACTTCCAGCTCCTACGAGCAGTACTTC.